The 28 T cell receptor beta chains listed next were all sequenced from one sample in a study of blood T cell repertoires in COVID-19. Sequenced by immunoSEQ multiplex PCR; TCRdb stores in-frame clones only, minus some. The table shows fewer than 250,000 clones, with 83% occurring only once. Material for sequencing was PBMCs or T cells enriched from blood (not recorded which). The receptor source for this set is a woman in her 40s who had been exposed to COVID-19.

The chain carries TRBV12-3 or TRBV12-4 and TRBJ2-7, with 9 positions matching TRBD1. The CDR3 is made up of 13 amino acids. V dropped 7 bases and J dropped 6; count of bases not matched to a gene: 7. The chain's CDR3 is CASKPGQGAEQYF. The CDR3 DNA reads as TGTGCCAGCAAGCCGGGACAGGGAGCCGAGCAGTACTTC.

This clone was seen only once. J is TRBJ2-6 and V is TRBV7-2; D is ambiguous. The CDR3 runs to 13 residues. V was shortened by 8 bases and J by 0 bases, with 5 bases between the two germline ends. Germline V gene data show CDR1 as SGHTA and CDR2 as FQGNSA. Written as DNA, the CDR3 is TGTGCCAGCGCCGGCTCTGGGGCCAACGTCCTGACTTTC. As protein: CASAGSGANVLTF.

The J gene is TRBJ2-3, the V gene TRBV7-2, with TRBD2 matching over 8 bases. With 2 bases clipped from V and 1 base from J, the junction kept 5 bases outside the gene matches. The CDR3 covers 16 residues. Germline CDR1 SGHTA, CDR2 FQGNSA. The CDR3 spells CASSLRGGPGTDTQYF. CDR3 DNA sequence: TGTGCCAGCAGCTTACGGGGGGGCCCGGGCACAGATACGCAGTATTTT.

The rearrangement joins TRBV28 to TRBJ2-7, with D maybe TRBD2 (7 bases). The CDR3 sequence is 14 residues long. CDR1 MDHEN and CDR2 SYDVKM come from the germline V gene. V gave up 8 bases and J gave up 2 bases, with 16 bases separating them. CDR3 sequence reads: CASRRGAYPYEQYF. DNA for the CDR3: TGTGCCAGCCGACGGGGGGCCTACCCCTACGAGCAGTACTTC.

This clone was observed a few times. The chain employs TRBV9 and TRBJ2-7; perhaps TRBD1 as D (5 bases). The ends were cut back, 4 bases at V and 0 bases at J, with 11 bases in the middle. The CDR3 spans 14 residues. Per germline, CDR1 SGDLS and CDR2 YYNGEE. The CDR3 DNA sequence: TGTGCCAGCAGCCCTCAAGGGGACTCCTACGAGCAGTACTTC. It specifies CASSPQGDSYEQYF.

This rearrangement joins TRBV29-1 to TRBJ2-1; D gene ambiguous. Germline assignment: CDR1 SQVTM and CDR2 ANQGSEA. The CDR3 contains 13 residues. With 4 bases removed from V and 3 bases from J, the gap between germline ends came to 10 bases. The CDR3 is CSVGSRYYNEQFF. CDR3 bases: TGCAGCGTTGGTAGCCGGTACTACAATGAGCAGTTCTTC.

This chain uses TRBV28 with TRBJ2-7; D is possibly TRBD1 (5 bases). V lost 8 bases, J lost 4 bases, and 15 bases lay in between. CDR1 is MDHEN, CDR2 SYDVKM, per germline. The CDR3 length is 13 residues. Here the CDR3 reads CASYQGGGYEQYF. The CDR3 DNA sequence: TGTGCCAGCTATCAGGGTGGTGGGTACGAGCAGTACTTC.

This chain links TRBV28 with TRBJ2-2, with TRBD2 matching 11 bases. This CDR3 has 16 amino acids. The junction had 4 bases not matched to a gene; V was cut back by 5 bases and J by 2 bases. Germline CDR1 and CDR2: MDHEN and SYDVKM. Here the CDR3 reads CASSPTSGVNTGELFF. The CDR3 nucleotides read TGTGCCAGCAGTCCGACTAGCGGGGTAAACACCGGGGAGCTGTTTTTT.

The genes are TRBV6-2 or TRBV6-3 and TRBJ1-2; D gene uncertain. The CDR3 extends over 14 amino acids. V gave up 0 bases and J gave up 2 bases, with 7 bases separating them. Looked up from germline, CDR1 is MNHEY and CDR2 is SVGEGT. For the CDR3, the DNA is TGTGCCAGCAGTTACTCGGGCGAGAACTATGGCTACACCTTC. This codes for CASSYSGENYGYTF.

This CDR3 reads CASSLQTNEKLFF. CDR3 in DNA: TGTGCCAGCAGCTTACAGACTAATGAAAAACTGTTTTTT. The rearrangement joins TRBV7-9 to TRBJ1-4; no clear D. CDR3 size: 13 residues. CDR1 and CDR2 from the germline V gene are SEHNR and FQNEAQ (reference sequence). V was cut by 2 bases and J by 2 bases, with 3 bases left in between.

The gene calls are TRBV30 and TRBJ1-1; unclear D gene. This CDR3 comprises 13 residues. Trimming pared 7 bases from V and 0 bases from J, leaving 12 bases between. Germline CDR1 is GTSNPN and CDR2 is SVGIG (reference sequence). The CDR3: CASLRVVNTEAFF. The CDR3 DNA follows: TGTGCCTCCTTGAGGGTGGTGAACACTGAAGCTTTCTTT.

The gene calls are TRBV28 and TRBJ1-2; D not certain. V lost 2 bases and J 8 bases, leaving 18 bases between the germline ends. Germline CDR1 reads MDHEN; CDR2 reads SYDVKM. This CDR3 is 15 amino acids long. CDR3 in amino acids: CASSLSQPIPRGYTF. CDR3 nucleotide sequence: TGTGCCAGCAGTTTAAGCCAACCTATCCCGCGCGGCTACACCTTC.

This clone has a single count. The chain uses TRBV2 and TRBJ2-5; D is unresolved. V shed 8 bases and J shed 1 base, with 5 bases lying between them. The CDR3 is made up of 11 amino acids. Germline values: CDR1 SNHLY, CDR2 FYNNEI. The CDR3 loop is CASASQETQYF. The CDR3 DNA follows: TGTGCCAGCGCCAGCCAAGAGACCCAGTACTTC.

The chain recombines TRBV5-1 with TRBJ1-3, with TRBD1 identical over 11 bases. There are 16 residues in the CDR3. The V gene's germline CDR1 is SGHRS and CDR2 YFSETQ. The J segment lost 3 bases and the V segment lost 4 bases, leaving 6 bases of the junction unmatched. The CDR3 here is CASSPRTGGGGNTIYF. As DNA, the CDR3 is TGCGCCAGCAGCCCTAGGACAGGGGGCGGTGGAAACACCATATATTTT.

The table lists this clone with a few counts. As DNA, the CDR3 is TGTGCCAGCTCCACGGGACTAGCGGCCGAGACCCAGTACTTC. It yields the protein CASSTGLAAETQYF. The V and J genes are TRBV28 and TRBJ2-5, with 11 positions matching TRBD2. This CDR3 region has 14 residues. Germline trimming cut 8 bases from V and 5 bases from J; bases unmatched to any gene: 7. CDR1 and CDR2 (germline): MDHEN, SYDVKM.

The CDR3: CASSLGTGGQETQYF. CDR3 nucleotides: TGTGCCAGCAGCTTGGGGACTGGAGGCCAAGAGACCCAGTACTTC. V gene TRBV7-3 combines with J gene TRBJ2-5; D might be TRBD2 (6 bases). The germline V gene encodes CDR1 SGHTA and CDR2 FQGTGA. The V end lost 3 bases, the J end lost 1 base, and 12 bases lay between the germline ends. The CDR3 contains 15 residues.

In this sample, this clone turned up a few times. The chain links TRBV5-6 to TRBJ1-2, with 10 bases identical to TRBD1. J was trimmed by 4 bases and V by 1 base; bases with no gene match: 13. The germline CDR1 and CDR2 sequences are SGHDT and YYEEEE. This CDR3 has 18 amino acids. The CDR3 sequence: CASSLFTATGGAGYGYTF. CDR3 DNA sequence: TGTGCCAGCAGCTTGTTTACGGCGACAGGGGGCGCGGGCTATGGCTACACCTTC. The full variable domain, in which reference TRBV5-6 and TRBJ1-2 provide the parts outside the CDR3, is DAGVTQSPTHLIKTRGQQVTLRCSPKSGHDTVSWYQQALGQGPQFIFQYYEEEERQRGNFPDRFSGHQFPNYSSELNVNALLLGDSALYLCASSLFTATGGAGYGYTFGSGTRLTVV.

The chain has TRBV5-5 and TRBJ1-2; weak D call: TRBD1 (6 bases). From germline, CDR1 is SGHKS and CDR2 YYEKEE (reference sequence). This CDR3 is 14 amino acids long. V lost 6 bases and J lost 4, with 16 bases in between. Here the CDR3 reads CASTSAQGPYGYTF. The CDR3 nucleotides are TGTGCCAGCACCTCGGCGCAGGGGCCCTATGGCTACACCTTC.

The V call is TRBV28, the J call TRBJ2-5; no clear D gene. The CDR3 length is 13 residues. Germline V gene lookup returns CDR1 MDHEN and CDR2 SYDVKM. Trimming stripped 6 bases from V and 3 bases from J, with 11 bases between. As DNA, the CDR3 is TGTGCCAGCAGCCCCAGGTCAGAAGAGACCCAGTACTTC. Its protein is CASSPRSEETQYF. Full variable domain (remainder filled in from reference TRBV28 and TRBJ2-5): DVKVTQSSRYLVKRTGEKVFLECVQDMDHENMFWYRQDPGLGLRLIYFSYDVKMKEKGDIPEGYSVSREKKERFSLILESASTNQTSMYLCASSPRSEETQYFGPGTRLLVL.

Regarding this clone: Within the sample, other DNA sequences also encode this same CDR3. The genes are TRBV5-1 and TRBJ1-1, with 7 bases matching TRBD1. Germline-derived CDR1 and CDR2 are SGHRS and YFSETQ. CDR3 length equals 15 residues. V gave up 3 bases and J gave up 1 base; unmatched junction bases: 6. This CDR3 is CASSSRTGENTEAFF. As DNA, the CDR3 is TGCGCCAGCAGCTCACGGACAGGCGAGAACACTGAAGCTTTCTTT.

The sample holds a few counts of this clone. The V call is TRBV19, the J call TRBJ1-1; TRBD1 aligns across 7 bases. CDR1 and CDR2 (germline): LNHDA, SQIVND (reference sequence). The V gene end was trimmed by 1 base and the J gene end by 1 base; junction bases not matched to a gene: 9. There are 17 residues in the CDR3. The CDR3 DNA is TGTGCCAGTAGTATAGGGAACCCGGGACAGCAGAACACTGAAGCTTTCTTT. Its translation is CASSIGNPGQQNTEAFF.

The chain recombines TRBV12-5 with TRBJ1-1; tentative D call: TRBD1 (5 bases). V lost 1 base and J lost 10, with 22 bases in between. This CDR3 has 16 residues. Germline CDR1 and CDR2: LGHNT and FRNRAP. The CDR3 here is CASGLDAAGGGFRAFF. CDR3 sequence (DNA): TGTGCTAGTGGTTTGGACGCCGCGGGGGGAGGTTTCAGAGCTTTCTTT.

This clone was detected only a few times. The chain links TRBV24-1 to TRBJ2-1; maybe TRBD1 (6 bases). Germline loops: CDR1 KGHDR, CDR2 SFDVKD. With 4 bases removed from V and 7 bases from J, the gap between germline ends came to 16 bases. The CDR3 is 15 amino acids. The CDR3 DNA reads as TGTGCCACCAGTGACGAAGGCAGGGGTAGGAATGAGCAGTTCTTC. It translates to CATSDEGRGRNEQFF.

The chain recombines TRBV25-1 with TRBJ1-6, with D possibly TRBD1 on 5 matching bases. Deletions cut 6 bases from V and 13 bases from J, with 16 bases between. Germline V CDR1 and CDR2: MGHDK, SYGVNS. The CDR3 contains 13 residues. DNA of the CDR3: TGTGCCAGCAGGGAAGCTTCCCGGGGGCCCCTCCACTTT. Amino acids: CASREASRGPLHF.

The chain has TRBV6-5 and TRBJ1-4, with 7 nucleotides matching TRBD1. J gave up 8 bases and V 2 bases, and 5 bases lay outside the gene matches. The CDR3 length is 14 residues. Germline V gives CDR1 MNHEY, CDR2 SVGAGI. The CDR3 sequence is CASSYAPGQEKLFF. In nucleotides, the CDR3 is TGTGCCAGCAGTTACGCACCGGGACAGGAAAAACTGTTTTTT.

The chain uses TRBV11-1 and TRBJ2-7; D might be TRBD1 (6 bases). Germline CDR1 and CDR2: SGHAT and FQDESV (reference sequence). V was shortened by 5 bases and J by 3 bases, with 11 bases between the two germline ends. This CDR3 is built from 13 residues. The CDR3 is CASSLQGGYEQYF. The CDR3 DNA sequence: TGTGCCAGCAGCCTACAGGGTGGCTACGAGCAGTACTTC.

The V and J genes are TRBV4-3 and TRBJ2-6, with D unresolved. CDR3 length: 20 residues. Germline V CDR1 and CDR2: LGHNA, YSLEER. V lost 0 bases to trimming and J lost 2 bases, with 20 bases between them. CDR3 region: CASSQDVYAVATTGANVLTF. The CDR3 nucleotides read TGCGCCAGCAGCCAAGATGTATACGCAGTCGCCACCACTGGGGCCAACGTCCTGACTTTC.

This chain uses TRBV2 with TRBJ1-5, with a tentative D call TRBD1 (5 bases). This CDR3 contains 15 residues. CDR1 and CDR2 (germline): SNHLY, FYNNEI. V shed 4 bases and J shed 6 bases, with 16 bases lying between them. The CDR3 sequence is CASSGGRLLSQPQHF. CDR3 in DNA: TGTGCCAGCAGTGGGGGCAGGCTGTTGAGTCAGCCCCAGCATTTT. Looking up the rest from reference TRBV2 and TRBJ1-5 gives the full variable domain: EPEVTQTPSHQVTQMGQEVILRCVPISNHLYFYWYRQILGQKVEFLVSFYNNEISEKSEIFDDQFSVERPDGSNFTLKIRSTKLEDSAMYFCASSGGRLLSQPQHFGDGTRLSIL.